One TCR beta chain is described in this entry. Its antigen is undetermined. The data originate from a study of cytotoxic CD8 clonotypes in ibrutinib-treated CLL. About the study: Around 12 relapsed/refractory, roughly 15 treatment-naive; about 17 IGHV unmutated. Response samples were taken after a median of around 11 months on treatment, range 6 to 36. Broader study findings: Public clonotypes proved infrequent, and on treatment they shrank or remained steady.

This CDR3 comprises 15 residues. Trimming pared 5 bases from V and 4 bases from J, leaving 19 bases between. The V gene's germline CDR1 is SGHRS and CDR2 YFSETQ. Measured with immunoSEQ multiplex PCR; TCRdb has only the in-frame clones, and not every one. The sample lists fewer than 400,000 clones, under 70% seen once, with 6% to 6.5% in the top ten. This receptor was identified in a human donor with chronic lymphocytic leukemia. V usage is TRBV5-1 and J usage is TRBJ2-7, with unresolved D. The input for sequencing was PBMCs, taken after 36 months of ibrutinib treatment. This CDR3 is CASRTTGFSHYEQYF. The CDR3 DNA is TGCGCCAGCAGAACGACCGGGTTTTCCCATTACGAGCAGTACTTC.